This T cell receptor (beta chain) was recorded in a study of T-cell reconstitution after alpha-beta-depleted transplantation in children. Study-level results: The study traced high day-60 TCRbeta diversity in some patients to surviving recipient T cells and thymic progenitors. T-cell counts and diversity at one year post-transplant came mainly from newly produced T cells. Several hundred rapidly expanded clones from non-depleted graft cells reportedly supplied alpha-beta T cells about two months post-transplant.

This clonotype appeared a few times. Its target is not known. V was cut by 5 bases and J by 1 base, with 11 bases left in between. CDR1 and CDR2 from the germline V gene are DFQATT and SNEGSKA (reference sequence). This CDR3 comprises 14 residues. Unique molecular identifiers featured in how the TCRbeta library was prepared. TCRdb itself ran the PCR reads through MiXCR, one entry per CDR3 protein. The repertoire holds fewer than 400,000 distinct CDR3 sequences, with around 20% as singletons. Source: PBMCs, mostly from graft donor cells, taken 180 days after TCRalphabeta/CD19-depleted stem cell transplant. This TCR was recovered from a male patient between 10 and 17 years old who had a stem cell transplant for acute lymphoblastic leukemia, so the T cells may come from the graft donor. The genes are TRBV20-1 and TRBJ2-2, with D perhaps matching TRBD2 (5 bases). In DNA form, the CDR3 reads TGCAGTGCTTCACGTAGCGAGAACACCGGGGAGCTGTTTTTT. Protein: CSASRSENTGELFF.